This entry features one TCR beta chain sequence. Antigen specificity is unknown. This specimen comes from a study of cytomegalovirus exposure and HLA in healthy donors. Study at large: Inside one of the first data releases sat around 85 million unique TCRs taken from HLA-typed donors. General observations from the study: More than 15,000 TCR beta sequences were associated with HLA alleles at 0.05 false discovery rate in a later analysis.

The donors, nominally healthy at sampling, likely had unrecorded immune exposures. Vbeta (60) and Jbeta (13) primers were used in the PCR. Profiled with immunoSEQ multiplex PCR; TCRdb holds only in-frame clones, not every one. In total, the table holds 100,000 or so clones. The V end lost 4 bases, the J end lost 1 base, and 14 bases lay between the germline ends. The CDR3 extends over 15 amino acids. CDR1 and CDR2 (germline): KGHSH, LQKENI. The receptor was derived from a man over 45 in good health and CMV-seronegative. The sequencing input was PBMCs. This chain joins TRBV18 and TRBJ2-7, with TRBD1 as a possible D gene (7 bases). The CDR3 DNA sequence: TGTGCCAGCTCACTCATCAGGGGGGTTTCCTACGAGCAGTACTTC. Its translation: CASSLIRGVSYEQYF.